This T cell receptor (beta chain) was sequenced during a study of tumor-infiltrating lymphocytes in primary liver carcinoma. Whole-study context: The patients, men and women alike, were aged 30 to 69 years.

Points from the study as a whole: Tumor region pairs outstripped tumor-adjacent and tumor-blood pairs in overlap. It was in tumors, not blood, that the top-250-clone fraction was significantly higher (p = 0.039).

There are a few counts of this clonotype. As yet, its antigen is unknown. Starting material of 450 to 500 ng total RNA yielded TCR beta cDNA via a constant-region primer. It was through three nested multiplex PCR rounds of slightly modified ARM-PCR that TCR beta libraries arose. A C-beta reverse primer and TRBV1-TRBV30 forward primers served in each of the first two PCR rounds, at approximately 10 cycles apiece. Via MiXCR, TCRdb re-called the multiplex PCR reads, giving one row per CDR3 protein. The table has fewer than 350,000 distinct CDR3 sequences, about 62% seen once. Germline DNA was extracted too, while blood RNA derived from unsorted whole blood. Chronic HBV infection was present, with no prior treatment. CDR3 length: 14 amino acids. The germline V gene encodes CDR1 SGHRS and CDR2 YFSETQ. Trimming took off 4 bases at V and 0 bases at J, with 10 bases between the two ends.

This chain connects TRBV5-1 to TRBJ1-2; tentatively, D is TRBD1 (6 bases). This TCR was sampled from a man between 40 and 49 years old with primary liver carcinoma and hepatitis B virus infection. The sample comprised peripheral blood. The CDR3: CASSPEGANYGYTF. The CDR3 DNA is TGCGCCAGCAGCCCCGAGGGGGCTAACTATGGCTACACCTTC.